This TCR beta chain is drawn from a study of blood T cell repertoires in COVID-19 (dated by TCRdb to the early 2020s). With regard to the full study: The collaborator samples originated in the United States, Italy and Spain and spanned the acute and convalescent phases of COVID-19. Deeply sampled blood TCRbeta repertoires from subjects exposed to, actively infected with, or recovered from COVID-19 were included in the dataset. The repertoires were released in a freely available public database meant as a resource for research on the immune response to SARS-CoV-2. Nearly every sample came with metadata listing a de-identified subject ID, COVID-19 status, age in years and sex. The material from the prospective study consisted of cDNA or gDNA derived from T cells, B-cell-depleted T cells, or PBMCs. Where available, HLA class I and class II types were obtained from metadata supplied by the sample provider rather than from assay-based typing. Samples were obtained from the ongoing ImmuneRACE study (first 160 participants) and from approximately 1,200 subjects provided by 6 global collaborators. Overall study outcomes, separate from this receptor: Clinical and demographic metadata were provided uncurated, with the amount varying by source and participant.

Concerning this clone: This receptor's antigen is unknown. The input lacks base qualities; no much larger clone sits a single base away.

The immunoSEQ Assay, a bias-controlled multiplex PCR, was used to amplify TCRbeta CDR3 regions from genomic DNA. The source study handled its data this way. Nucleated cell counts per sample were estimated from amplification of reference gene primers within the assay. To quantify the absolute abundance of each unique TCRbeta CDR3 rearrangement, sequence reads were collapsed and filtered. Productive Simpson clonality was computed per sample as the square root of Simpson's diversity index over productive rearrangements. TCRdb stores this immuneACCESS table with in-frame sequences only. Part of the clones is absent; in the studies checked, under half of the shortfall reflects unresolved V genes, and no reason is known for the rest. The V and J calls and clone size come from that table; D and trimming were worked out from the DNA. This sample has approximately 400,000 clones in its table, and about nine tenths of those were observed once. Jointly, the top ten make up 0.86% of the sample.

Participants in the prospective study were aged 18 to 89 years, lived in more than 20 United States geographic areas, and enrolled through a virtual design. Cohort assignment in the prospective study relied on participant-reported clinical history from a screening survey and a study questionnaire. Exposed participants were defined as having been in contact with someone with a PCR-confirmed or clinician-diagnosed COVID-19 case within 2 weeks of study entry. Each participant in the prospective study had whole blood, serum and a nasopharyngeal or oropharyngeal swab collected by mobile phlebotomists. Prospective study participants could optionally give additional blood draws and questionnaires over an approximately two-month period. Prospective study blood samples were shipped either frozen or at room temperature before DNA extraction. Specimen: PBMCs or T cells enriched from blood (not recorded which). This sequence originates from a woman aged 40 to 50 who had been exposed to COVID-19.

The CDR3: CASRGTGNSPLHF. The sequence in DNA is TGTGCCAGCCGAGGGACAGGGAATTCACCCCTCCACTTT. The chain is encoded by TRBV18 joined to TRBJ1-6; 9 central nucleotides agree with TRBD1. The germline V gene provides CDR1 KGHSH and CDR2 LQKENI. The CDR3 goes from the cysteine to the phenylalanine over 13 residues. CDR3 DNA only is kept here, 39 bases in frame from base 1. Trimmed from V: 8 bases; trimmed from J: 7 bases; junction bases lacking a gene match: 3.